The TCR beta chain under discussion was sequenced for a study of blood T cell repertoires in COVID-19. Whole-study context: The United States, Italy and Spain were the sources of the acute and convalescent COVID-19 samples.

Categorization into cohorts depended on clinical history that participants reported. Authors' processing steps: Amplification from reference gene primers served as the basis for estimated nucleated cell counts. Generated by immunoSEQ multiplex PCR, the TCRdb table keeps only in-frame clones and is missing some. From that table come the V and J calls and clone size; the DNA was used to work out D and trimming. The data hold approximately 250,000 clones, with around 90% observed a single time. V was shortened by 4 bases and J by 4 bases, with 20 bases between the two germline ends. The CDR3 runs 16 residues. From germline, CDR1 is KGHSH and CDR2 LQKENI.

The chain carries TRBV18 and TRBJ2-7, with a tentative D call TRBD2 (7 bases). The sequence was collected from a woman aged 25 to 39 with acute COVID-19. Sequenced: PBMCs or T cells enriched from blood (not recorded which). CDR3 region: CASSRGGGGGQYEQYF. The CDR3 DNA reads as TGTGCCAGCTCACGGGGCGGGGGCGGAGGACAGTACGAGCAGTACTTC.